This TCR beta chain originates from a study of CD8 T cells in ankylosing spondylitis. Whole-study findings and limits: Disease-linked clones bore a CD8+ phenotype and were relatively rare in peripheral blood. Within ankylosing spondylitis blood, a TCR beta motif made up of eight or nine highly homologous variants appeared to be characteristic.

At least ten counts were recorded for this clonotype. The antigen remains unidentified. Trimming left V 6 bases short and J 6 bases short, with 7 bases between. CDR3 length: 11 amino acids. From germline, CDR1 is SGDLS and CDR2 YYNGEE. Researchers built TCR beta libraries using quantitative 5'-RACE with molecular barcodes. TCRdb re-called the 5' RACE reads with MiXCR, one entry per CDR3 protein. The sample includes 200,000 or so distinct CDR3 sequences, under 15% seen only once; the top ten take about 11%. The chain employs TRBV9 and TRBJ1-5; D gene unclear. The clonotype originates from a female donor with ankylosing spondylitis or in good health (not recorded which). Sequencing was carried out using blood, either unsorted or a sorted T cell fraction (not recorded which). The CDR3 DNA sequence: TGTGCCAGCAAGGCCGGTCAGCCCCAGCATTTT. This sequence encodes CASKAGQPQHF.